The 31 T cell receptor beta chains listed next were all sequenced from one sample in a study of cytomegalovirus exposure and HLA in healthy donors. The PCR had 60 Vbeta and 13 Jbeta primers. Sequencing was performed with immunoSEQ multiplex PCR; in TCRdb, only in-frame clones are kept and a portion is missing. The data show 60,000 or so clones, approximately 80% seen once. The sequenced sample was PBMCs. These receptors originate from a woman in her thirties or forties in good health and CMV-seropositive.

CDR3 DNA: TGTGCCACCGCGCGACCTAGGACAGGGAACCCAGATACGCAGTATTTT. The encoded protein is CATARPRTGNPDTQYF. The chain joins TRBV10-3 to TRBJ2-3, with 8 bases lining up with TRBD1. Germline V gene lookup returns CDR1 ENHRY and CDR2 SYGVKD. CDR3 length: 16 residues. Trimming cost V 10 bases and J 4 bases; bases outside gene matches: 16.

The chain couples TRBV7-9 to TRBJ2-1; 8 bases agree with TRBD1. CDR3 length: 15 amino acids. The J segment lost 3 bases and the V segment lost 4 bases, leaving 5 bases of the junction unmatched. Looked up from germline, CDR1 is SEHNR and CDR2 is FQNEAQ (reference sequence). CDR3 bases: TGTGCCAGCAGCTCGCGGACAGGGCTCTACAATGAGCAGTTCTTC. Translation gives CASSSRTGLYNEQFF.

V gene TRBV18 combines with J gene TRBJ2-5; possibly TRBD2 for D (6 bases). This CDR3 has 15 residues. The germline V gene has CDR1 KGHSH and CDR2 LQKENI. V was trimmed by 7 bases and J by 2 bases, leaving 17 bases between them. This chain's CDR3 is CASYASRGEQETQYF. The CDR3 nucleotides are TGTGCCAGCTACGCATCGCGGGGCGAACAAGAGACCCAGTACTTC.

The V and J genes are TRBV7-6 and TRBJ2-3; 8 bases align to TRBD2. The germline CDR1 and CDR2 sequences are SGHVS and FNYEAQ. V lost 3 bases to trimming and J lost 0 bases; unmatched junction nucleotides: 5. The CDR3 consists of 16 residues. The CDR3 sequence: CASSLPREGSTDTQYF. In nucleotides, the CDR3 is TGTGCCAGCAGCTTGCCTCGGGAGGGGAGCACAGATACGCAGTATTTT.

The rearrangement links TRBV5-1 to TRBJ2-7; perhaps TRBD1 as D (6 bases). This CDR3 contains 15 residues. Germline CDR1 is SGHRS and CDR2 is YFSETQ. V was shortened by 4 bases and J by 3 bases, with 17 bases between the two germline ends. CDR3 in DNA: TGCGCCAGCAGCGTGGAAGCAGGGGACATCTACGAGCAGTACTTC. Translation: CASSVEAGDIYEQYF.

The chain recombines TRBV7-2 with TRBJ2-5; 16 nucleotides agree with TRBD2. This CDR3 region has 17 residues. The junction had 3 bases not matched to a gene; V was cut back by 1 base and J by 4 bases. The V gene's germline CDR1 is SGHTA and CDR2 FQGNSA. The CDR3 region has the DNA TGTGCCAGCAGCTTAGGGGGACTAGCGGGGGGGGCAGAGACCCAGTACTTC. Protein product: CASSLGGLAGGAETQYF.

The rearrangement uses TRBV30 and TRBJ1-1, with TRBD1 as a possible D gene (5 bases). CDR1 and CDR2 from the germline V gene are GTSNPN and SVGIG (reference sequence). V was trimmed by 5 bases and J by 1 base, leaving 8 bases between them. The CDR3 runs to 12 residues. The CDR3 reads CAWDDRNTEAFF. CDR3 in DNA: TGTGCCTGGGACGACAGGAACACTGAAGCTTTCTTT.

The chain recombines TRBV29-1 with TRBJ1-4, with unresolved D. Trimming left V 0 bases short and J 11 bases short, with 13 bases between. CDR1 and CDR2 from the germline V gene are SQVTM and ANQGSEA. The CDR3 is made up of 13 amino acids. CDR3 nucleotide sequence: TGCAGCGTTGAAGAAGCGCGGCAGTCGAAACTGTTTTTT. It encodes CSVEEARQSKLFF.

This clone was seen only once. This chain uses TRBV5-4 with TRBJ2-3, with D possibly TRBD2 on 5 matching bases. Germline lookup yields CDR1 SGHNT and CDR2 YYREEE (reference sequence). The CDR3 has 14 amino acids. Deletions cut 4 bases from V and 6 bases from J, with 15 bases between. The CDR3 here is CASSQDLASDTQYF. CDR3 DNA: TGTGCCAGCAGCCAGGACTTGGCGTCGGATACGCAGTATTTT.

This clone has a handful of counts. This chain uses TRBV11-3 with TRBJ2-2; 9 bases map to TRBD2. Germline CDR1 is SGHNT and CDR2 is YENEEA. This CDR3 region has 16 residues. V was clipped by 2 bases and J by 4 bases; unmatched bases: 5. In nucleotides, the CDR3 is TGTGCCAGCAGCTTAATCCTAGCGGGGAGCACCGGGGAGCTGTTTTTT. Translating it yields CASSLILAGSTGELFF.

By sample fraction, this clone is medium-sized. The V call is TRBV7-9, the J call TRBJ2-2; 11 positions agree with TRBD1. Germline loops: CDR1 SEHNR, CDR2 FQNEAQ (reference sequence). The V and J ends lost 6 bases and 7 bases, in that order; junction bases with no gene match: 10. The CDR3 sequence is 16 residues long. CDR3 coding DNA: TGTGCCAGCAGGTCACCGGGACAGGGGGTAATCGGGGAGCTGTTTTTT. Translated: CASRSPGQGVIGELFF.

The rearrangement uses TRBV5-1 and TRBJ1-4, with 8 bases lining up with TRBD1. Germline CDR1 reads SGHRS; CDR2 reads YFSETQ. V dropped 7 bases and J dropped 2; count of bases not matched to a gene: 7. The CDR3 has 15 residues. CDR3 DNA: TGCGCCAGCGCACTTCAGGGGGCTACTAATGAAAAACTGTTTTTT. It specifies CASALQGATNEKLFF.

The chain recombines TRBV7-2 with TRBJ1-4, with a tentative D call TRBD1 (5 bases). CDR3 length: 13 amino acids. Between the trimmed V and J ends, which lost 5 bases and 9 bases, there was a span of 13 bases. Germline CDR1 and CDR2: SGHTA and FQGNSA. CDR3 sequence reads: CASSGGTWQKLFF. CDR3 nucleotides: TGTGCCAGCAGCGGAGGGACCTGGCAAAAACTGTTTTTT.

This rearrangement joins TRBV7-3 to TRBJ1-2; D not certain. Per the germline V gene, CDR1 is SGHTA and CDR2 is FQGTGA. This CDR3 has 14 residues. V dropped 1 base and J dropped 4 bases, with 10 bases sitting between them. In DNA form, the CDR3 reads TGTGCCAGCAGCTTAATCGGAAGGAGCTATGGCTACACCTTC. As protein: CASSLIGRSYGYTF.

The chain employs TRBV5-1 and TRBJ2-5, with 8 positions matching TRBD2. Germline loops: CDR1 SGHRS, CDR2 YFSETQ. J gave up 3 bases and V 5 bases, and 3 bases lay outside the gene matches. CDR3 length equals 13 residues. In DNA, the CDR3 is TGCGCCAGCAGGGGTAGCGGGGAAGAGACCCAGTACTTC. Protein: CASRGSGEETQYF. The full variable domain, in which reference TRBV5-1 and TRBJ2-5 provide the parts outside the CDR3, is KAGVTQTPRYLIKTRGQQVTLSCSPISGHRSVSWYQQTPGQGLQFLFEYFSETQRNKGNFPGRFSGRQFSNSRSEMNVSTLELGDSALYLCASRGSGEETQYFGPGTRLLVL.

The CDR3 sequence: CASSSDGRGASQETQYF. CDR3 bases: TGTGCCAGCTCATCAGATGGACGGGGGGCTTCCCAAGAGACCCAGTACTTC. The chain uses TRBV18 and TRBJ2-5, with TRBD2 as a possible D gene (7 bases). V gave up 5 bases and J gave up 1 base, with 20 bases separating them. The CDR3 loop spans 17 amino acids. The germline V gene has CDR1 KGHSH and CDR2 LQKENI.

The DNA for the CDR3 is TGTGCCCTAAAGCGGGGGGGCTATGATGCCGGGGAGCTGTTTTTT. Its protein is CALKRGGYDAGELFF. The genes are TRBV30 and TRBJ2-2, with 10 bases identical to TRBD2. Germline CDR1 and CDR2: GTSNPN and SVGIG (reference sequence). CDR3 length: 15 residues. Trimming removed 8 bases from V and 6 bases from J; junction bases left unmatched: 12. The full variable domain, rest sourced from reference TRBV30 and TRBJ2-2, is SQTIHQWPATLVQPVGSPLSLECTVEGTSNPNLYWYRQAAGRGLQLLFYSVGIGQISSEVPQNLSASRPQDRQFILSSKKLLLSDSGFYLCALKRGGYDAGELFFGEGSRLTVL.

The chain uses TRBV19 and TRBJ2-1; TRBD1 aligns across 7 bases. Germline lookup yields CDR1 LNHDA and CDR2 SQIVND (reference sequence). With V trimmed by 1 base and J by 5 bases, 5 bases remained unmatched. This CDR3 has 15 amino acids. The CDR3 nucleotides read TGTGCCAGTAGTATAGCCCCCGGGACAGACAATGAGCAGTTCTTC. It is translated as CASSIAPGTDNEQFF.

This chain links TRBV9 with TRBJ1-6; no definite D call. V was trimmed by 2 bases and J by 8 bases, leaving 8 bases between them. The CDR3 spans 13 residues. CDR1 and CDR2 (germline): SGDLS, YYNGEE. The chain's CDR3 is CASSVDGDSPLHF. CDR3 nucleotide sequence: TGTGCCAGCAGCGTGGACGGGGATTCACCCCTCCACTTT.

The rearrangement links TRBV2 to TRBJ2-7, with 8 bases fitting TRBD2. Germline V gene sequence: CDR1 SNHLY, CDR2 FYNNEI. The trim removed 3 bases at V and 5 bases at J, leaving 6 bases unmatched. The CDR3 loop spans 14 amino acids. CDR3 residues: CASSDPGGGDEQYF. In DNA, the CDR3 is TGTGCCAGCAGTGATCCCGGGGGGGGCGACGAGCAGTACTTC.

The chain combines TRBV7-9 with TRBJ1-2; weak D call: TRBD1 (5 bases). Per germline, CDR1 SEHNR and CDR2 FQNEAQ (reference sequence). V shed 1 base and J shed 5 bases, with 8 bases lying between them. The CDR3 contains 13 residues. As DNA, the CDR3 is TGTGCCAGCAGCTTAGTGACAGATTATGGCTACACCTTC. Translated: CASSLVTDYGYTF. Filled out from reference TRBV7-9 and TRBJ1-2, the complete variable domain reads DTGVSQNPRHKITKRGQNVTFRCDPISEHNRLYWYRQTLGQGPEFLTYFQNEAQLEKSRLLSDRFSAERPKGSFSTLEIQRTEQGDSAMYLCASSLVTDYGYTFGSGTRLTVV.

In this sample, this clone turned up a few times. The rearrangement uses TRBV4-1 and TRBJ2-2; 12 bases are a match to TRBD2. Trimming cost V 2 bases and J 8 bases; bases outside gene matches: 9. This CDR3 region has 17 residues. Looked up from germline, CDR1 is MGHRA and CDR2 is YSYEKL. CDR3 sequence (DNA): TGCGCCAGCAGCCAACCTCCCCCAACTAGCGGGAGGGGGGAGCTGTTTTTT. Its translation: CASSQPPPTSGRGELFF.

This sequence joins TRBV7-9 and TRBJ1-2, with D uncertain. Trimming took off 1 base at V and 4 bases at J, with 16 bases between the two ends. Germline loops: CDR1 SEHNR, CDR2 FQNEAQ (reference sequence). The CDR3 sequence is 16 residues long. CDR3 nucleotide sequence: TGTGCCAGCAGCTTAGATGGGTCTCCTTCGGGCTATGGCTACACCTTC. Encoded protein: CASSLDGSPSGYGYTF. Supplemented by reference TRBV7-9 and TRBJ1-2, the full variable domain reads DTGVSQNPRHKITKRGQNVTFRCDPISEHNRLYWYRQTLGQGPEFLTYFQNEAQLEKSRLLSDRFSAERPKGSFSTLEIQRTEQGDSAMYLCASSLDGSPSGYGYTFGSGTRLTVV.

The CDR3 bases are TGTGCCAGCAGCAGCGGGACAGGCTTCTCTGGAAACACCATATATTTT. It translates to CASSSGTGFSGNTIYF. The chain links TRBV9 to TRBJ1-3, with TRBD1 matching over 8 bases. The CDR3 consists of 16 residues. V trimming: 4 bases; J trimming: 0 bases; junction bases outside the gene matches: 6. The V gene's germline CDR1 is SGDLS and CDR2 YYNGEE.

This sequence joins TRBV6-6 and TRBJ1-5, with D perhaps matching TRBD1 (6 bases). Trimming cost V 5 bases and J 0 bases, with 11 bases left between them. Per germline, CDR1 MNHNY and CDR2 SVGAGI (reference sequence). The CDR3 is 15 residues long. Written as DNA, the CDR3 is TGTGCCAGCAGTCCTCAGGGGAATAGCAATCAGCCCCAGCATTTT. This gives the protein CASSPQGNSNQPQHF.

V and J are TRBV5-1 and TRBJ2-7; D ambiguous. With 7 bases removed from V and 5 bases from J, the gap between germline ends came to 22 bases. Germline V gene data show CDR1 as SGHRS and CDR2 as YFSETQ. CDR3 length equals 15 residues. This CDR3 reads CASRSPSTKRDEQYF. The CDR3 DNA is TGCGCCAGCCGCTCCCCTTCGACAAAAAGAGACGAGCAGTACTTC.

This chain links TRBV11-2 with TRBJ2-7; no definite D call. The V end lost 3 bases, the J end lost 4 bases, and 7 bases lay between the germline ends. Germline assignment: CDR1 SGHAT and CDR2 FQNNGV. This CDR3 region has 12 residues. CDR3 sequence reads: CASSFDKYEQYF. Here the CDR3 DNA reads TGTGCCAGCAGCTTTGACAAATACGAGCAGTACTTC.

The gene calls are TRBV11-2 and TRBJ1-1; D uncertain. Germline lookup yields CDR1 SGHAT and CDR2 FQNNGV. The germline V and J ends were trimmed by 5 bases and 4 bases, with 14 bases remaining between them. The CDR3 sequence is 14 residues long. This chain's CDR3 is CASSMRMAFTEAFF. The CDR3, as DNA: TGTGCCAGCAGCATGAGGATGGCCTTCACTGAAGCTTTCTTT.

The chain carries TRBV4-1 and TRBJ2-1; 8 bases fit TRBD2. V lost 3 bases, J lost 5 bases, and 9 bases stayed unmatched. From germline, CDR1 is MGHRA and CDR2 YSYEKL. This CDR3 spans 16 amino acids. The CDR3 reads CASSHRGTGGDNEQFF. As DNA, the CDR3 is TGCGCCAGCAGCCACAGGGGTACCGGGGGGGACAATGAGCAGTTCTTC.

The CDR3 nucleotides read TGTGCCAGTAGTATAGCTGTTTCAGGGCTAAGCAATCAGCCCCAGCATTTT. As protein: CASSIAVSGLSNQPQHF. The chain uses TRBV19 and TRBJ1-5; D perhaps matches TRBD1 (5 bases). Trimming took off 1 base at V and 1 base at J, with 14 bases between the two ends. From germline, CDR1 is LNHDA and CDR2 SQIVND (reference sequence). CDR3 size: 17 residues.

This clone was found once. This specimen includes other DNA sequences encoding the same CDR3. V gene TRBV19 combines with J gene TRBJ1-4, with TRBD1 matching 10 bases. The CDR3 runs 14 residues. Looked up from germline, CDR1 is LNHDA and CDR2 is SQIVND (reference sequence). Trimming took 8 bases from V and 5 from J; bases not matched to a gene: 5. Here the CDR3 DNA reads TGTGCCAGTTCCCCGACAGGGGGCAATGAAAAACTGTTTTTT. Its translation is CASSPTGGNEKLFF.